The 14 T cell receptor beta chains reported below all come from one sample, sequenced in a study of T cell responses to AZD1222 COVID-19 vaccine. Profiling relied on immunoSEQ multiplex PCR, and the TCRdb table lists in-frame clones only, not all of them. Of 100,000 to 130,000 clones in the sample, approximately 90% are singletons; the top ten hold around 4.4%. Specimen: peripheral blood, collected on day 0 of AZD1222 vaccination. The receptors come from an adult in good health.

The rearrangement joins TRBV5-1 to TRBJ1-3; D uncertain. The length of the CDR3 is 14 residues. With 4 bases removed from V and 1 base from J, the gap between germline ends came to 9 bases. CDR1 is SGHRS and CDR2 is YFSETQ in the germline V gene. CDR3 in DNA: TGCGCCAGCAGCAACGATTATTCTGGAAACACCATATATTTT. Its protein is CASSNDYSGNTIYF.

The chain employs TRBV4-3 and TRBJ1-1, with 7 bases fitting TRBD1. With V trimmed by 0 bases and J by 1 base, 2 bases remained unmatched. CDR1 is LGHNA and CDR2 is YSLEER in the germline V gene. CDR3 length equals 15 residues. CDR3 loop: CASSQDGQENTEAFF. The CDR3 DNA sequence: TGCGCCAGCAGCCAAGATGGACAGGAGAACACTGAAGCTTTCTTT.

The chain couples TRBV27 to TRBJ2-7; TRBD2 matches 13 bases. Unmatched junction bases numbered 6, after V lost 5 bases and J lost 5 bases. This CDR3 spans 15 amino acids. Germline assignment: CDR1 MNHEY and CDR2 SMNVEV (reference sequence). The CDR3 loop is CASSPGLAGVNEQYF. The CDR3 nucleotides read TGTGCCAGCAGTCCAGGACTAGCGGGAGTCAACGAGCAGTACTTC.

The J gene is TRBJ1-1, the V gene TRBV6-5; 9 nucleotides match TRBD1. V was clipped by 7 bases and J by 11 bases; unmatched bases: 11. The CDR3 runs to 13 residues. The germline V gene has CDR1 MNHEY and CDR2 SVGAGI. The CDR3 is CASIRSQGAGAFF. The CDR3 nucleotides read TGTGCCAGCATTCGCTCACAGGGGGCAGGGGCTTTCTTT.

The chain is built from TRBV19 and TRBJ1-5; the D gene is possibly TRBD1 (6 bases). Germline CDR1 is LNHDA and CDR2 is SQIVND (reference sequence). V was clipped by 6 bases and J by 2 bases, with 14 bases between them. The CDR3 spans 15 residues. DNA of the CDR3: TGTGCCAGTAGGGAACAGGGCAGGGGCAATCAGCCCCAGCATTTT. It translates to CASREQGRGNQPQHF.

The chain carries TRBV9 and TRBJ1-6, with 8 bases identical to TRBD1. The length of the CDR3 is 14 residues. The germline CDR1 and CDR2 sequences are SGDLS and YYNGEE. V dropped 3 bases and J dropped 9; count of bases not matched to a gene: 5. As DNA, the CDR3 is TGTGCCAGCAGCGCAGGGACAGGCTTTTCACCCCTCCACTTT. Its protein is CASSAGTGFSPLHF.

Note on this clone: Other DNA sequences in this sample translate to the same CDR3. The chain has TRBV7-9 and TRBJ1-2; the D gene is possibly TRBD1 (5 bases). Germline assignment: CDR1 SEHNR and CDR2 FQNEAQ (reference sequence). Trimming cost V 1 base and J 6 bases, with 6 bases left between them. This CDR3 region has 12 residues. Here the CDR3 reads CASSLVGDGYTF. The CDR3 nucleotides are TGTGCCAGCAGCTTAGTGGGGGATGGCTACACCTTC.

This sequence joins TRBV4-1 and TRBJ1-2; 7 bases are shared with TRBD1. The junction had 9 bases not matched to a gene; V was cut back by 3 bases and J by 8 bases. This CDR3 spans 14 amino acids. Germline lookup yields CDR1 MGHRA and CDR2 YSYEKL. The CDR3 DNA reads TGCGCCAGCAGCCAGATGGGCACAGGGGACGGCTACACCTTC. This encodes CASSQMGTGDGYTF.

Turning to this clone: The same CDR3 arises from other DNA sequences in this sample as well. The chain links TRBV9 to TRBJ2-3; unclear D gene. The germline CDR1 and CDR2 sequences are SGDLS and YYNGEE. The CDR3 consists of 12 residues. V was clipped by 2 bases and J by 1 base, with 2 bases between them. The CDR3 nucleotides read TGTGCCAGCAGCGTGGGCACAGATACGCAGTATTTT. This translates into CASSVGTDTQYF.

The V gene is TRBV6-4, the J gene TRBJ1-1; D gene unclear. The CDR3 totals 13 residues. Germline V gives CDR1 MRHNA, CDR2 SNTAGT. V was clipped by 6 bases and J by 6 bases, with 14 bases between them. CDR3 DNA: TGTGCCAGCAGGGATAGGGCGGTCGCTGAAGCTTTCTTT. It codes for CASRDRAVAEAFF.

V and J are TRBV30 and TRBJ2-5; no clear D. This CDR3 is built from 14 residues. V was trimmed by 5 bases and J by 1 base, leaving 14 bases between them. Germline lookup yields CDR1 GTSNPN and CDR2 SVGIG (reference sequence). The CDR3 nucleotides are TGTGCCTGGGCTCTTGAGGCTCTCCAAGAGACCCAGTACTTC. This encodes CAWALEALQETQYF.

J is TRBJ2-1 and V is TRBV7-8, with 12 bases identical to TRBD2. This CDR3 comprises 15 residues. Trimming cost V 6 bases and J 5 bases; bases outside gene matches: 5. The germline CDR1 and CDR2 sequences are SGHVS and FQNEAQ. The CDR3 region is CASRPGLAGNNEQFF. The CDR3 nucleotides read TGTGCCAGCAGGCCTGGACTAGCGGGGAACAATGAGCAGTTCTTC.

The rearrangement joins TRBV9 to TRBJ1-5; D is unclear. The CDR3 covers 13 residues. V gave up 4 bases and J gave up 7 bases, with 12 bases separating them. Germline loops: CDR1 SGDLS, CDR2 YYNGEE. CDR3 sequence (DNA): TGTGCCAGCAGCTTGGGGATCGGGCAGCCCCAGCATTTT. It is translated as CASSLGIGQPQHF.

This chain joins TRBV24-1 and TRBJ2-1, with D possibly matching TRBD1 (6 bases). The CDR3 contains 23 residues. The germline V gene has CDR1 KGHDR and CDR2 SFDVKD. V was shortened by 6 bases and J by 0 bases, with 35 bases between the two germline ends. The CDR3 nucleotides are TGTGCCACCAGTTATCCTGCCTTTGCGGGCCAGGGGCCCACGGCGCGCTCCTACAATGAGCAGTTCTTC. Protein product: CATSYPAFAGQGPTARSYNEQFF.